The 17 T cell receptor beta chains listed next were all sequenced from one sample in a study of control samples from healthy donors and cancer patients. The table came from immunoSEQ multiplex PCR; TCRdb's copy has only in-frame clones and leaves some out. This table has around 110,000 clones, 88% appearing once. Sequencing was performed on blood. Receptor source: a woman in her seventies in good health.

This clone was seen only a few times. This chain links TRBV6-5 with TRBJ2-2; D may be TRBD1 (6 bases). Germline assignment: CDR1 MNHEY and CDR2 SVGAGI. V dropped 2 bases and J dropped 5 bases, with 12 bases sitting between them. The CDR3 spans 15 residues. The CDR3 protein is CASSYIGRGTGELFF. The CDR3, as DNA: TGTGCCAGCAGTTACATTGGCAGGGGAACCGGGGAGCTGTTTTTT.

For the CDR3, the DNA is TGTGCCAGCAGTTACTCGGACGGTCAGCCCCAGCATTTT. Translating it yields CASSYSDGQPQHF. The V and J genes are TRBV6-5 and TRBJ1-5, with D unresolved. V shed 0 bases and J shed 6 bases, with 6 bases lying between them. Germline V gene data show CDR1 as MNHEY and CDR2 as SVGAGI. The CDR3 contains 13 residues.

The rearrangement links TRBV2 to TRBJ1-1; 9 nucleotides line up with TRBD1. The CDR3 has 14 residues. Germline CDR1 SNHLY, CDR2 FYNNEI. Germline trimming cut 6 bases from V and 4 bases from J; bases unmatched to any gene: 6. CDR3 DNA sequence: TGTGCCAGCAGAGTACAGGGGGCGAGCACTGAAGCTTTCTTT. This translates into CASRVQGASTEAFF.

The chain joins TRBV5-1 to TRBJ1-4, with D tentatively TRBD1 (6 bases). The CDR3 is 15 residues long. Germline V CDR1 and CDR2: SGHRS, YFSETQ. V was cut by 4 bases and J by 2 bases, with 12 bases left in between. The CDR3 region is CASSPAGATNEKLFF. CDR3 nucleotides: TGCGCCAGCAGCCCCGCGGGGGCTACTAATGAAAAACTGTTTTTT.

The gene calls are TRBV5-6 and TRBJ1-1; D is ambiguous. The CDR3 runs to 13 residues. CDR1 and CDR2 from the germline V gene are SGHDT and YYEEEE. V gave up 2 bases and J gave up 1 base, with 6 bases separating them. The CDR3 region is CASSFRANTEAFF. The CDR3 DNA sequence: TGTGCCAGCAGCTTTAGGGCGAACACTGAAGCTTTCTTT.

The rearrangement links TRBV7-9 to TRBJ1-3; tentatively, D is TRBD1 (6 bases). Germline assignment: CDR1 SEHNR and CDR2 FQNEAQ (reference sequence). There are 16 residues in the CDR3. The V end lost 5 bases, the J end lost 0 bases, and 14 bases lay between the germline ends. The CDR3 reads CASSPRGASSGNTIYF. CDR3 nucleotide sequence: TGTGCCAGCAGCCCCCGGGGGGCGAGCTCTGGAAACACCATATATTTT.

This sequence joins TRBV11-2 and TRBJ2-2; D not certain. The CDR3 is 13 amino acids. The V end lost 1 base, the J end lost 8 bases, and 8 bases lay between the germline ends. Germline values: CDR1 SGHAT, CDR2 FQNNGV. CDR3 loop: CASSLVVGGELFF. The CDR3 bases are TGTGCCAGCAGCTTAGTTGTGGGAGGGGAGCTGTTTTTT. Filled out from reference TRBV11-2 and TRBJ2-2, the complete variable domain reads EAGVAQSPRYKIIEKRQSVAFWCNPISGHATLYWYQQILGQGPKLLIQFQNNGVVDDSQLPKDRFSAERLKGVDSTLKIQPAKLEDSAVYLCASSLVVGGELFFGEGSRLTVL.

The chain employs TRBV6-5 and TRBJ2-1; 7 nucleotides match TRBD1. Germline CDR1 MNHEY, CDR2 SVGAGI. The CDR3 consists of 16 residues. Germline trimming cut 1 base from V and 3 bases from J; bases unmatched to any gene: 6. For the CDR3, the DNA is TGTGCCAGCAGTTACTTTACAGGGGTAAACTACAATGAGCAGTTCTTC. Its translation: CASSYFTGVNYNEQFF.

This clone is a singleton in its sample. The chain employs TRBV12-3 or TRBV12-4 and TRBJ1-3, with D unclear. The length of the CDR3 is 12 residues. V lost 3 bases, J lost 7 bases, and 7 bases lay in between. CDR3 loop: CASSFALNTIYF. The CDR3 bases are TGTGCCAGCAGTTTTGCCCTGAACACCATATATTTT.

The chain employs TRBV5-5 and TRBJ2-1; D perhaps matches TRBD2 (6 bases). Trimming left V 1 base short and J 8 bases short, with 10 bases between. This CDR3 has 13 amino acids. Germline values: CDR1 SGHKS, CDR2 YYEKEE (reference sequence). CDR3 protein: CASSLWRRDEQFF. Here the CDR3 DNA reads TGTGCCAGCAGCTTGTGGAGGAGGGATGAGCAGTTCTTC. Full variable domain (outside the CDR3, taken from reference TRBV5-5 and TRBJ2-1): DAGVTQSPTHLIKTRGQQVTLRCSPISGHKSVSWYQQVLGQGPQFIFQYYEKEERGRGNFPDRFSARQFPNYSSELNVNALLLGDSALYLCASSLWRRDEQFFGPGTRLTVL.

The chain employs TRBV7-9 and TRBJ2-2, with D possibly TRBD2 on 5 matching bases. This CDR3 has 14 amino acids. Trimming removed 5 bases from V and 4 bases from J, with 11 bases in between. Germline lookup yields CDR1 SEHNR and CDR2 FQNEAQ (reference sequence). In DNA, the CDR3 is TGTGCCAGCAGCCCCCGGGATGGCACCGGGGAGCTGTTTTTT. This encodes CASSPRDGTGELFF.

A note on this clone: Other nucleotide sequences from this sample produce the same CDR3. The J gene is TRBJ1-2, the V gene TRBV12-3 or TRBV12-4; D is ambiguous. V was pared by 4 bases and J by 5 bases, with 11 bases between. This CDR3 region has 13 residues. The CDR3 DNA reads as TGTGCCAGCAGTTCTCTCGGTGGGTATGGCTACACCTTC. This sequence encodes CASSSLGGYGYTF.

The rearrangement links TRBV12-5 to TRBJ2-1; TRBD1 matches at 7 bases. V was clipped by 3 bases and J by 7 bases; unmatched bases: 9. The CDR3 is made up of 15 amino acids. Germline CDR1 LGHNT, CDR2 FRNRAP. DNA of the CDR3: TGTGCTAGTGGTTTCGAGGGGGCGAAAAGGAATGAGCAGTTCTTC. This translates into CASGFEGAKRNEQFF.

V and J are TRBV2 and TRBJ1-2; D perhaps matches TRBD1 (6 bases). Trimming shortened V by 4 bases and J by 0 bases, and 9 bases separated the two germline ends. The CDR3 is 14 amino acids. Germline assignment: CDR1 SNHLY and CDR2 FYNNEI. This CDR3 is CASSGQASNYGYTF. Here the CDR3 DNA reads TGTGCCAGCAGTGGACAGGCATCTAACTATGGCTACACCTTC. The variable domain in full, completed from reference TRBV2 and TRBJ1-2, reads EPEVTQTPSHQVTQMGQEVILRCVPISNHLYFYWYRQILGQKVEFLVSFYNNEISEKSEIFDDQFSVERPDGSNFTLKIRSTKLEDSAMYFCASSGQASNYGYTFGSGTRLTVV.

The chain recombines TRBV10-2 with TRBJ1-4, with D hard to call. With 1 base removed from V and 7 bases from J, the gap between germline ends came to 7 bases. This CDR3 is built from 13 residues. In germline, CDR1 is WSHSY, CDR2 SAAADI. The CDR3 protein is CASSEFLAEKLFF. In nucleotides, the CDR3 is TGCGCCAGCAGTGAGTTCTTGGCTGAAAAACTGTTTTTT.

The rearrangement uses TRBV6-5 and TRBJ1-5; TRBD1 might be the D (5 bases). Per germline, CDR1 MNHEY and CDR2 SVGAGI. The V and J ends lost 7 bases and 3 bases respectively, with 10 bases between them. CDR3 length: 13 amino acids. The CDR3 DNA follows: TGTGCCAGCAACGGGGGGATCAATCAGCCCCAGCATTTT. Residues: CASNGGINQPQHF.

V usage is TRBV7-2 and J usage is TRBJ1-2; D is ambiguous. Trimming took 5 bases from V and 8 from J, leaving 9 bases between them. Germline CDR1 is SGHTA and CDR2 is FQGNSA. This CDR3 has 11 residues. The chain's CDR3 is CASSQARGYTF. CDR3 in DNA: TGTGCCAGCAGCCAAGCAAGGGGCTACACCTTC. Filled out from reference TRBV7-2 and TRBJ1-2, the complete variable domain reads GAGVSQSPSNKVTEKGKDVELRCDPISGHTALYWYRQSLGQGLEFLIYFQGNSAPDKSGLPSDRFSAERTGGSVSTLTIQRTQQEDSAVYLCASSQARGYTFGSGTRLTVV.